This TCR beta chain was profiled in a study of T cells in Graves' hyperthyroidism and ophthalmopathy. General study points: Ophthalmopathy was separated from stable hyperthyroidism by a 13 V-J model. Blood samples included most of the expanded thyroid clonotypes exceeding 0.001.

Authors of the study amplified TCR beta CDR3 regions from RNA transcripts. The HTBI primer set served for first-round RT-PCR of the TCR CDR3. Using its own MiXCR run on the multiplex PCR reads, TCRdb lists one record per CDR3 protein. This sample yields some 270,000 distinct CDR3 sequences, of which roughly a quarter are seen a single time; approximately 32% belongs to the top ten. Each ophthalmopathy patient scored at least 3 on the Clinical Activity Score and at least 4 on NOSPECS grade, with duration under 3 months. Uncontrolled infection, other autoimmune disease, pregnancy or lactation barred patients from enrollment. As concerns this clonotype: Its antigen remains unknown.

The CDR3 covers 16 residues. Germline V gene lookup returns CDR1 SGHVS and CDR2 FQNEAQ. V shed 4 bases, J shed 2 bases, and the junction held 7 bases outside the gene matches. The specimen was blood. The chain combines TRBV7-8 with TRBJ1-5; the match to TRBD1 covers 8 bases. The sequence was collected from a woman aged 40 to 50 with Graves' ophthalmopathy. The CDR3, as DNA: TGTGCCAGCAGCTCTAGTGGACAGGGAGGCAATCAGCCCCAGCATTTT. This sequence encodes CASSSSGQGGNQPQHF.